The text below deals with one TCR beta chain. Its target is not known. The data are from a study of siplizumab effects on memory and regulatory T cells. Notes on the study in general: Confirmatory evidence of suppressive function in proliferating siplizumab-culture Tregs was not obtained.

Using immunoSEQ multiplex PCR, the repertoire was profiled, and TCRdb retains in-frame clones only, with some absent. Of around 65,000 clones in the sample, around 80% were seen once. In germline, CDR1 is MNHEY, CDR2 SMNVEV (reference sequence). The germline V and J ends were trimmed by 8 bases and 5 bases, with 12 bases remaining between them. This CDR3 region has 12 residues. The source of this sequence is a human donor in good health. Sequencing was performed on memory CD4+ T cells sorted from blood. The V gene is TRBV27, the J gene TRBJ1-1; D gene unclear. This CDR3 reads CASGERRTEAFF. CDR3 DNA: TGTGCCAGCGGGGAGAGGCGGACTGAAGCTTTCTTT.